Following are 12 T cell receptor beta chains from one sample sequenced in a study of neurological immune-mediated disorders. Via MiXCR, TCRdb re-called the 5' RACE reads, giving one row per CDR3 protein. The data contain tens of thousands of distinct CDR3 sequences, about a tenth of them seen just once; the ten biggest clones take up approximately 22%. The source material was PBMCs. These receptors were obtained from a middle-aged woman with HTLV-1-associated myelopathy (HAM/TSP).

The table lists this clonotype with a few counts. A junction boundary mismatches the germline segment, possibly from a read error. V usage is TRBV12-3 or TRBV12-4 and J usage is TRBJ2-4; 13 positions match TRBD2. The CDR3 totals 13 residues. This CDR3 reads CASSLGTSGAPDF. The CDR3 bases are TGTGCCAGCAGCCTCGGGACTAGCGGGGCACCGGACTTC.

This clonotype appeared many times. This rearrangement joins TRBV11-2 to TRBJ1-2; D not resolved. The CDR3 totals 13 residues. Germline V gene lookup returns CDR1 SGHAT and CDR2 FQNNGV. Trimming removed 1 base from V and 6 bases from J, with 9 bases in between. CDR3 sequence: CASSLGRGNGYTF. In DNA, the CDR3 is TGTGCCAGCAGCTTAGGGCGAGGAAATGGCTACACCTTC.

This clonotype was seen at least ten times. The chain recombines TRBV6-2 or TRBV6-3 with TRBJ2-4; 8 bases agree with TRBD1. V dropped 10 bases and J dropped 6; count of bases not matched to a gene: 5. This CDR3 has 12 residues. Germline lookup yields CDR1 MNHEY and CDR2 SVGEGT. The CDR3 loop is CATGDRGNIQYF. CDR3 bases: TGTGCCACCGGCGACAGGGGAAACATTCAGTACTTC.

This clonotype has ten or more counts. The V and J genes are TRBV5-1 and TRBJ2-3; 8 positions agree with TRBD1. V was pared by 3 bases and J by 3 bases, with 0 bases of the junction left unmatched. The germline CDR1 and CDR2 sequences are SGHRS and YFSETQ. The CDR3 is made up of 13 amino acids. CDR3: CASSWTGTDTQYF. Here the CDR3 DNA reads TGCGCCAGCAGCTGGACAGGGACAGATACGCAGTATTTT.

This clonotype was counted ten times or more. This chain uses TRBV10-2 with TRBJ2-1; 10 bases line up with TRBD2. The CDR3 spans 14 residues. CDR1 WSHSY and CDR2 SAAADI come from the germline V gene. V gave up 7 bases and J gave up 2 bases; unmatched junction bases: 2. Written as DNA, the CDR3 is TGCGCCAGCACGACTAGCGGGCCCTACAATGAGCAGTTCTTC. It yields the protein CASTTSGPYNEQFF.

This clonotype was detected ten times or more. The gene calls are TRBV2 and TRBJ1-2, with a tentative D call TRBD1 (5 bases). The CDR3 sequence is 15 residues long. CDR1 is SNHLY, CDR2 FYNNEI, per germline. V was clipped by 7 bases and J by 1 base, with 16 bases between them. CDR3 region: CASTDRLTLNYGYTF. DNA for the CDR3: TGTGCCAGCACCGACAGACTTACCCTTAACTATGGCTACACCTTC.

There are many counts of this clonotype. V gene TRBV6-5 combines with J gene TRBJ2-3; 7 positions match TRBD1. CDR1 MNHEY and CDR2 SVGAGI come from the germline V gene. The V segment lost 4 bases and the J segment 14 bases; nucleotides outside the gene matches: 12. This CDR3 region has 13 residues. This chain's CDR3 is CASSSDTGAVRYF. The CDR3 DNA sequence: TGTGCCAGCAGTTCGGATACAGGGGCGGTCAGGTATTTT.

This clonotype was seen ten or more times. This chain links TRBV5-6 with TRBJ1-2; D is undetermined. The length of the CDR3 is 14 residues. Per germline, CDR1 SGHDT and CDR2 YYEEEE. Trimming took 2 bases from V and 4 from J, leaving 12 bases between them. As DNA, the CDR3 is TGTGCCAGCAGCTTAGGTCCGGGGATCTATGGCTACACCTTC. Protein sequence: CASSLGPGIYGYTF.

Ten or more counts support this clonotype. J is TRBJ2-1 and V is TRBV9, with 12 bases fitting TRBD2. V shed 6 bases and J 4 bases; nucleotides not matched to a gene: 2. In germline, CDR1 is SGDLS, CDR2 YYNGEE. The CDR3 sequence is 14 residues long. CDR3 in DNA: TGTGCCAGCAATCTAGCGGGGGGGTACAATGAGCAGTTCTTC. Translating gives CASNLAGGYNEQFF.

This clonotype was observed at least ten times. The V and J genes are TRBV24-1 and TRBJ2-1; 7 bases agree with TRBD1. Germline-derived CDR1 and CDR2 are KGHDR and SFDVKD. With 4 bases clipped from V and 4 bases from J, the junction kept 6 bases outside the gene matches. The CDR3 is 15 amino acids. CDR3 in DNA: TGTGCCACCAGTGACCCTCGGGACAGATACAATGAGCAGTTCTTC. Protein product: CATSDPRDRYNEQFF.

The sample holds many counts of this clonotype. V and J are TRBV6-5 and TRBJ2-2; 12 bases align to TRBD1. This CDR3 has 17 residues. Germline V lookup: CDR1 MNHEY, CDR2 SVGAGI. Trimming took 5 bases from V and 7 from J; bases not matched to a gene: 11. CDR3 amino acids: CASSTRSGQGAIGELFF. The CDR3 DNA reads as TGTGCCAGCAGTACTCGGTCGGGACAGGGGGCGATCGGGGAGCTGTTTTTT.

This clonotype was detected ten times or more. This rearrangement joins TRBV11-2 to TRBJ2-3; 9 nucleotides align to TRBD2. The J segment lost 4 bases and the V segment lost 2 bases, leaving 4 bases of the junction unmatched. Germline CDR1 is SGHAT and CDR2 is FQNNGV. There are 15 residues in the CDR3. The CDR3 DNA sequence: TGTGCCAGCAGCTTAAACCTAGCGGGGTCAGATACGCAGTATTTT. Encoded protein: CASSLNLAGSDTQYF.